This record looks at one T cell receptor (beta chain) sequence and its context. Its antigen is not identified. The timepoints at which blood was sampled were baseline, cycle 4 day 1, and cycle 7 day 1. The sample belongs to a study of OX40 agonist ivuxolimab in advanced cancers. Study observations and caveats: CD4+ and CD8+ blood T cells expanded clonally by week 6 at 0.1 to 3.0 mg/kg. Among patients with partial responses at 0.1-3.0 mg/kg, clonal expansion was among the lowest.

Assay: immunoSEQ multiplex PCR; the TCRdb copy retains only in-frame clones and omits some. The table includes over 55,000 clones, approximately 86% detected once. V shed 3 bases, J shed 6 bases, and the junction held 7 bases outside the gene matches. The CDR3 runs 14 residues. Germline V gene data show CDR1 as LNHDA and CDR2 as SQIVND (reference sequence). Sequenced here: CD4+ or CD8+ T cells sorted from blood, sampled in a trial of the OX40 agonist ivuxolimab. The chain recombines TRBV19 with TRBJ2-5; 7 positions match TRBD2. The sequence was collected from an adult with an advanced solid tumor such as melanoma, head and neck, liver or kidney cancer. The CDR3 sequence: CASSMTAGRQTQYF. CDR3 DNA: TGTGCCAGTAGTATGACAGCGGGGAGACAGACCCAGTACTTC.